This passage covers 30 T cell receptor beta chains from one sample sequenced in a study of breast tumors, draining lymph nodes, adjacent tissues. Samples came from axillary lymph nodes draining the breast cancer. TCRdb re-called the multiplex PCR reads through MiXCR, storing one row per CDR3 protein. The table shows around 300,000 distinct CDR3 sequences, with more than 30% occurring only once. The source material was axillary lymph node tissue. The origin of the receptors is a female donor with breast cancer. Some clones in this sample may be carry-over from other donors' samples.

This clonotype appeared many times. J is TRBJ2-7 and V is TRBV24-1; 12 bases fit TRBD2. Germline values: CDR1 KGHDR, CDR2 SFDVKD. With 1 base clipped from V and 3 bases from J, the junction kept 9 bases outside the gene matches. The CDR3 is made up of 18 amino acids. CDR3 nucleotide sequence: TGTGCCACCAGTGATTTTGCTAGCGGGAGGGCCGATATCTACGAGCAGTACTTC. It codes for CATSDFASGRADIYEQYF.

Regarding this clonotype: A much larger clone differs by one base, so this may be a read error. This rearrangement joins TRBV12-5 to TRBJ2-7, with D maybe TRBD1 (5 bases). V was trimmed by 7 bases and J by 3 bases, leaving 13 bases between them. Germline lookup yields CDR1 LGHNT and CDR2 FRNRAP. There are 13 residues in the CDR3. CDR3 loop: CASDRPLNYEQYF. In nucleotides, the CDR3 is TGTGCTAGTGACAGGCCCCTCAACTACGAGCAGTACTTC.

Worth noting for this clonotype: A much larger clone differs by one base, so this may be a read error. The V and J genes are TRBV7-2 and TRBJ1-2; tentative D call: TRBD1 (5 bases). The CDR3 length is 15 residues. Per the germline V gene, CDR1 is SGHTA and CDR2 is FQGNSA. V was shortened by 1 base and J by 12 bases, with 21 bases between the two germline ends. The chain's CDR3 is CASSLDLVTVIGHTF. Here the CDR3 DNA reads TGTGCCAGCAGCTTAGACCTCGTGACAGTTATCGGCCACACCTTC.

The table lists this clonotype with many counts. The chain employs TRBV2 and TRBJ1-5; D possibly corresponds to TRBD1 (5 bases). V dropped 6 bases and J dropped 5 bases, with 17 bases sitting between them. The germline CDR1 and CDR2 sequences are SNHLY and FYNNEI. CDR3 length equals 15 residues. CDR3 protein: CASRDDSNSHQPQHF. Here the CDR3 DNA reads TGTGCCAGCAGAGATGACAGCAACTCACATCAGCCCCAGCATTTT.

This clonotype was recorded at least ten times. This chain's CDR3 is CASSLQGPSGANVLTF. In nucleotides, the CDR3 is TGTGCCAGCAGCTTACAGGGGCCCTCTGGGGCCAACGTCCTGACTTTC. This chain joins TRBV5-4 and TRBJ2-6; 7 bases line up with TRBD1. V gave up 2 bases and J gave up 0 bases; unmatched junction bases: 2. This CDR3 spans 16 amino acids. CDR1 is SGHNT and CDR2 is YYREEE in the germline V gene (reference sequence).

V is TRBV24-1 and J is TRBJ2-1; tentative D call: TRBD1 (5 bases). Germline-derived CDR1 and CDR2 are KGHDR and SFDVKD. The V end lost 1 base, the J end lost 5 bases, and 11 bases lay between the germline ends. CDR3 length: 15 residues. CDR3 amino acids: CATSDLWQGNNEQFF. The CDR3, as DNA: TGTGCCACCAGTGATTTATGGCAGGGTAACAATGAGCAGTTCTTC.

This clonotype was found many times. This sequence joins TRBV20-1 and TRBJ2-1; D unresolved. Germline V lookup: CDR1 DFQATT, CDR2 SNEGSKA (reference sequence). V was trimmed by 1 base and J by 3 bases, leaving 7 bases between them. The CDR3 is made up of 13 amino acids. CDR3 nucleotides: TGCAGTGCTAGAGCGCAGGTCTACAATGAGCAGTTCTTC. Its protein product is CSARAQVYNEQFF.

This clonotype was seen repeatedly, ten times or more. The chain couples TRBV5-1 to TRBJ2-1; no clear D gene. Trimming pared 0 bases from V and 8 bases from J, leaving 6 bases between. The CDR3 runs 12 residues. Germline CDR1 reads SGHRS; CDR2 reads YFSETQ. The CDR3 loop is CASSLGEDEQFF. CDR3 sequence (DNA): TGCGCCAGCAGCTTGGGCGAGGATGAGCAGTTCTTC.

The chain combines TRBV20-1 with TRBJ2-3; D is unresolved. The CDR3 runs 12 residues. V lost 1 base, J lost 11 bases, and 13 bases lay in between. The germline V gene encodes CDR1 DFQATT and CDR2 SNEGSKA (reference sequence). The CDR3 DNA reads TGCAGTGCTAGAGTCCGCCACAATGAGCAGTATTTT. As protein: CSARVRHNEQYF.

This chain links TRBV10-2 with TRBJ1-6; D is undetermined. Deletions cut 4 bases from V and 10 bases from J, with 11 bases between. The V gene's germline CDR1 is WSHSY and CDR2 SAAADI. The CDR3 is made up of 13 amino acids. CDR3 nucleotide sequence: TGCGCCAGCAGTGGAGGATCGAGATCACCCCTCCACTTT. Translating gives CASSGGSRSPLHF.

On this clonotype itself: It may be a read error: a sequence one base away is much more abundant. The chain carries TRBV24-1 and TRBJ1-2, with D perhaps TRBD1 (5 bases). The CDR3 runs to 13 residues. Germline V gives CDR1 KGHDR, CDR2 SFDVKD. CDR3 DNA sequence: TGTGCCACCAGTGATCCCGGGAGCCAGGGCTACGCCTTC. Translated: CATSDPGSQGYAF.

This clonotype was counted ten times or more. The rearrangement links TRBV20-1 to TRBJ2-7; D remains unclear. Germline CDR1 reads DFQATT; CDR2 reads SNEGSKA (reference sequence). This CDR3 has 11 amino acids. Trimming stripped 2 bases from V and 7 bases from J, with 9 bases between. CDR3 in amino acids: CSARQAEEQYF. The CDR3 DNA sequence: TGCAGTGCTAGACAGGCGGAAGAGCAGTACTTC.

Concerning this clonotype: Germline and junction disagree at one end, which may indicate a read error. The chain is built from TRBV12-3 or TRBV12-4 and TRBJ2-1; 7 bases fit TRBD2. The CDR3 has 14 amino acids. The DNA for the CDR3 is TGTGCTAGCAGTTCTACCGGGGGGTACAATGAGCAGTTCTTC. It translates to CASSSTGGYNEQFF.

This clonotype came up many times. The rearrangement uses TRBV5-1 and TRBJ2-7; D gene unclear. The CDR3 is 14 residues long. Trimming stripped 3 bases from V and 4 bases from J, with 14 bases between. CDR1 and CDR2 (germline): SGHRS, YFSETQ. The CDR3 sequence is CASSSFQGRYEQYF. CDR3 nucleotides: TGCGCCAGCAGCTCGTTCCAAGGCCGGTACGAGCAGTACTTC.

This clonotype has ten or more counts. The chain recombines TRBV20-1 with TRBJ2-1; D unclear. From germline, CDR1 is DFQATT and CDR2 SNEGSKA (reference sequence). V shed 3 bases and J shed 0 bases, with 9 bases lying between them. This CDR3 spans 14 amino acids. Here the CDR3 DNA reads TGCAGTGCTAGCCGAATTGTCTCCTACAATGAGCAGTTCTTC. Residues: CSASRIVSYNEQFF.

Concerning this clonotype itself: At one of its ends the junction is not consistent with the germline gene, which may arise from a read error. V is TRBV25-1 and J is TRBJ1-4; D is possibly TRBD1 (5 bases). This CDR3 contains 15 residues. CDR1 and CDR2 from the germline V gene are MGHDK and SYGVNS. In DNA, the CDR3 is TGTGCCGGCAGCCTCCAGGGACCCCCAGATGAAAAACTGTTTTTT. Translation: CAGSLQGPPDEKLFF.

This clonotype was recorded many times. The chain employs TRBV6-6 and TRBJ1-4; possibly TRBD1 for D (6 bases). Trimming removed 6 bases at V and 4 bases at J, with 15 bases between. Per germline, CDR1 MNHNY and CDR2 SVGAGI (reference sequence). The CDR3 length is 15 residues. CDR3 in amino acids: CASSYSGHLNEKLFF. In DNA form, the CDR3 reads TGTGCCAGCAGCTATTCGGGACACCTTAATGAAAAACTGTTTTTT.

This clonotype was picked up a small number of times. Compared with germline, one end of the junction differs, possibly owing to a read error. The chain employs TRBV20-1 and TRBJ1-5; no firm D call. The CDR3 runs to 15 residues. Germline V CDR1 and CDR2: DFQATT, SNEGSKA (reference sequence). The CDR3 DNA follows: TGCAGTGCTAGAGATGGGCGGAATAGCACTCAGCCCCAGCATTTT. Its protein is CSARDGRNSTQPQHF.

V gene TRBV6-4 combines with J gene TRBJ2-7; TRBD2 matches 13 bases. Germline CDR1 and CDR2: MRHNA and SNTAGT. The V segment lost 0 bases and the J segment 7 bases; nucleotides outside the gene matches: 9. This CDR3 region has 17 residues. In nucleotides, the CDR3 is TGTGCCAGCAGTGACTCGGTACTAGCGGGGGGGGGGAGTGAGCAGTACTTC. Its protein product is CASSDSVLAGGGSEQYF.

This clonotype was counted at least ten times. The rearrangement links TRBV19 to TRBJ2-5; TRBD1 aligns across 8 bases. CDR1 is LNHDA and CDR2 is SQIVND in the germline V gene (reference sequence). The CDR3 contains 14 residues. V lost 6 bases and J lost 5; bases outside the gene matches: 8. CDR3 DNA: TGTGCCAGTAGCCTAAGACAGGGGACGGAGACCCAGTACTTC. The encoded protein is CASSLRQGTETQYF.

The chain has TRBV5-1 and TRBJ1-1, with D possibly matching TRBD1 (5 bases). There are 13 residues in the CDR3. Germline V gene data show CDR1 as SGHRS and CDR2 as YFSETQ. The ends were cut back, 4 bases at V and 4 bases at J, with 11 bases in the middle. The CDR3 reads CASSPGQITEAFF. The CDR3, as DNA: TGCGCCAGCAGCCCGGGGCAGATCACTGAAGCTTTCTTT.

At least ten counts were recorded for this clonotype. J is TRBJ2-7 and V is TRBV11-2; a possible D gene is TRBD1 (7 bases). CDR1 and CDR2 (germline): SGHAT, FQNNGV. The V and J ends lost 5 bases and 9 bases respectively, with 23 bases between them. This CDR3 region has 15 residues. CDR3: CASSRNQGVRGRQYF. CDR3 bases: TGTGCCAGCAGCCGAAATCAGGGGGTGCGGGGAAGGCAGTACTTC.

Ten or more counts support this clonotype. The chain recombines TRBV11-3 with TRBJ2-3, with 8 bases lining up with TRBD2. Germline loops: CDR1 SGHNT, CDR2 YENEEA. The CDR3 runs 15 residues. The trim removed 5 bases at V and 0 bases at J, leaving 4 bases unmatched. CDR3 amino acids: CASSDSGTSTDTQYF. The CDR3 DNA reads as TGTGCCAGCAGCGATAGCGGGACTAGCACAGATACGCAGTATTTT.

In regard to this clonotype: Mismatch with germline at one junction end may stem from a read error. The CDR3 loop reads CSASGHIRNTIYF. The CDR3 DNA reads TGCAGTGCTAGCGGGCACATCCGAAACACCATATACTTT. The gene calls are TRBV20-1 and TRBJ1-3; no definite D call. Germline V lookup: CDR1 DFQATT, CDR2 SNEGSKA (reference sequence). The CDR3 contains 13 residues.

This clonotype showed up many times. The V and J genes are TRBV20-1 and TRBJ2-7; the D is unclear. CDR1 is DFQATT, CDR2 SNEGSKA, per germline (reference sequence). Trimming shortened V by 5 bases and J by 0 bases, and 8 bases separated the two germline ends. The CDR3 consists of 12 residues. In DNA, the CDR3 is TGCAGTGCTGAGCGCGTCTCCTACGAGCAGTACTTC. Translating gives CSAERVSYEQYF.

This clonotype occurred many times. The chain couples TRBV20-1 to TRBJ2-7, with unresolved D. Germline V gene lookup returns CDR1 DFQATT and CDR2 SNEGSKA (reference sequence). Trimming took off 1 base at V and 4 bases at J, with 2 bases between the two ends. This CDR3 comprises 10 residues. CDR3 coding DNA: TGCAGTGCTAGAGGATACGAGCAGTACTTC. Its translation: CSARGYEQYF.

As to this clonotype: The junction shows a germline mismatch at one end, possibly a read error. J is TRBJ2-1 and V is TRBV7-9; D gene uncertain. There are 14 residues in the CDR3. The germline V gene encodes CDR1 SEHNR and CDR2 FQNEAQ (reference sequence). The CDR3 DNA reads TGTGCCAACAGCTTGGGCGGTCCCTACAATGAGCAGTTCTTC. This codes for CANSLGGPYNEQFF. The entire variable domain, with the rest obtained from reference TRBV7-9 and TRBJ2-1, is as follows: DTGVSQNPRHKITKRGQNVTFRCDPISEHNRLYWYRQTLGQGPEFLTYFQNEAQLEKSRLLSDRFSAERPKGSFSTLEIQRTEQGDSAMYLCANSLGGPYNEQFFGPGTRLTVL.

The sample holds a few counts of this clonotype. The CDR3 DNA is TGCAGTGCTAGAGATCCGAGACAAGGCTCGACTGAAGCTTTCTTT. The encoded protein is CSARDPRQGSTEAFF. The chain recombines TRBV20-1 with TRBJ1-1; D gene uncertain. This CDR3 has 15 amino acids. V lost 0 bases to trimming and J lost 5 bases, with 16 bases between them. Germline lookup yields CDR1 DFQATT and CDR2 SNEGSKA (reference sequence).

The rearrangement uses TRBV20-1 and TRBJ1-2; possible D gene TRBD1, 6 bases. The ends were cut back, 5 bases at V and 8 bases at J, with 18 bases in the middle. This CDR3 comprises 13 residues. The germline V gene encodes CDR1 DFQATT and CDR2 SNEGSKA (reference sequence). The DNA for the CDR3 is TGCAGTGCTGAGAACAGGGAAGAAGAGGGCTACACCTTC. Encoded protein: CSAENREEEGYTF.

At least ten counts were recorded for this clonotype. The chain employs TRBV6-6 and TRBJ2-7; 10 nucleotides line up with TRBD2. V dropped 6 bases and J dropped 5; count of bases not matched to a gene: 4. Germline V gene sequence: CDR1 MNHNY, CDR2 SVGAGI (reference sequence). This CDR3 has 13 residues. Here the CDR3 DNA reads TGTGCCAGCAGATCTAGCGGGAGTAACGAGCAGTACTTC. It translates to CASRSSGSNEQYF.